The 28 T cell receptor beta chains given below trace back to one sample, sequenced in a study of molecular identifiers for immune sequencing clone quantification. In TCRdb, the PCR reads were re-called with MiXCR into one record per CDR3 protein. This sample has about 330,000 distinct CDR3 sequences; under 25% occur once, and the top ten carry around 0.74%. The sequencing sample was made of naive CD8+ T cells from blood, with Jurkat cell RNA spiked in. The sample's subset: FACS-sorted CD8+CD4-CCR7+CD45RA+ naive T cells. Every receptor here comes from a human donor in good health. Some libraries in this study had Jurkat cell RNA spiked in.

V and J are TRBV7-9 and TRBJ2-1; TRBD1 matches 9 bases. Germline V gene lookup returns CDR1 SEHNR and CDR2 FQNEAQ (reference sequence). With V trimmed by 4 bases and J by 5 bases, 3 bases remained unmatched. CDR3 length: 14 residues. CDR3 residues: CASSSTGGNNEQFF. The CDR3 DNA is TGTGCCAGCAGCTCGACAGGGGGAAACAATGAGCAGTTCTTC.

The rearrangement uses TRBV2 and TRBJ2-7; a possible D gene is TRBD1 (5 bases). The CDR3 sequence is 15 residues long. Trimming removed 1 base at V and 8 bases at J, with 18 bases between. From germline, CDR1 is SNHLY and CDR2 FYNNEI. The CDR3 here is CASSEGGHALGKQYF. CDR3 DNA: TGTGCCAGCAGTGAAGGAGGACACGCACTGGGGAAGCAGTACTTC.

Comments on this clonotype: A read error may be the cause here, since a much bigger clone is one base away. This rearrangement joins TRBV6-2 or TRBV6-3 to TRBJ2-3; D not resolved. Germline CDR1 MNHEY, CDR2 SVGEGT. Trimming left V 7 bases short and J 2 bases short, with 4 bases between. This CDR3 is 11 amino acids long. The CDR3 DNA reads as TGTGCCAGCACCGCCACAGATACGCAGTATTTT. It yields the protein CASTATDTQYF.

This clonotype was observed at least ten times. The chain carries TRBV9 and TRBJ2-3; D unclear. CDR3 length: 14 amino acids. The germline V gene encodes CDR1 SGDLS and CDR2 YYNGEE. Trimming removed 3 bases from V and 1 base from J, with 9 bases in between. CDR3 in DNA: TGTGCCAGCAGCGGGGCCTGGGGCACAGATACGCAGTATTTT. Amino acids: CASSGAWGTDTQYF.

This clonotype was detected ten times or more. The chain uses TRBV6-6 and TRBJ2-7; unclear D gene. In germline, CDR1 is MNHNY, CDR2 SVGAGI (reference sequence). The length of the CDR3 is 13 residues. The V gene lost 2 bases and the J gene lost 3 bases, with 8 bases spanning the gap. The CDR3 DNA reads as TGTGCCAGCAGTTACAGCGCAATCTACGAGCAGTACTTC. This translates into CASSYSAIYEQYF.

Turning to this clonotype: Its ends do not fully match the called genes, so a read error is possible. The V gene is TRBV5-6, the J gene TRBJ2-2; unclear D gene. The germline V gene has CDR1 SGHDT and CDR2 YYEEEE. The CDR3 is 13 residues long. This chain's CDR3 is CTSSLGSTGELFF. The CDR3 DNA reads TGTACCAGCAGCTTGGGATCGACCGGGGAGCTGTTTTTT.

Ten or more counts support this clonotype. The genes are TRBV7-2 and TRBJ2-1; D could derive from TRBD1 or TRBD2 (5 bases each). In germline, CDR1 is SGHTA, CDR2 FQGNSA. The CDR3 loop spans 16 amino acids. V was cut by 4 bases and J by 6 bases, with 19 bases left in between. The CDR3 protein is CASSSPGPPVGNEQFF. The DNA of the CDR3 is TGTGCCAGCAGCTCCCCGGGACCCCCCGTAGGCAATGAGCAGTTCTTC.

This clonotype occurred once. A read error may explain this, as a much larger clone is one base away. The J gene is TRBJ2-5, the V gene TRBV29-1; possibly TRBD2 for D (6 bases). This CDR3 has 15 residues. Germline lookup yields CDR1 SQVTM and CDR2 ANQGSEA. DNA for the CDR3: TGCAGCGTTAGGGGCGGTTCGCGGGAAGGGGAGACCCAGCACTTC. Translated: CSVRGGSREGETQHF.

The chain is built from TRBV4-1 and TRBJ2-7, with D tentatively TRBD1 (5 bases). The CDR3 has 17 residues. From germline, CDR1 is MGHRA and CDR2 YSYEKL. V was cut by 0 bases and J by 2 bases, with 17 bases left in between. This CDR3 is CASSQDQGGKATYEQYF. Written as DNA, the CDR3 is TGCGCCAGCAGCCAAGATCAGGGCGGAAAGGCGACCTACGAGCAGTACTTC.

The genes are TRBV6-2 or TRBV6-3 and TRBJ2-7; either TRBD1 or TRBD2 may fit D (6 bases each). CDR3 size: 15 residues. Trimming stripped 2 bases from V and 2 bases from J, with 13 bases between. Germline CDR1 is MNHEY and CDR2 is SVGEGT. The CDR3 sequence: CASSYTQGRTYEQYF. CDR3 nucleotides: TGTGCCAGCAGTTACACGCAGGGGAGGACCTACGAGCAGTACTTC.

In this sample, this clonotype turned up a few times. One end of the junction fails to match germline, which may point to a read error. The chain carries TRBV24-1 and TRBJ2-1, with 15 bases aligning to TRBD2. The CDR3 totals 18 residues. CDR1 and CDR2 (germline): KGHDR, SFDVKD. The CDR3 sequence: CATSDSWTSGREYNERFF. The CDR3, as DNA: TGTGCCACCAGTGATTCATGGACTAGCGGGAGGGAATACAATGAGCGGTTCTTC.

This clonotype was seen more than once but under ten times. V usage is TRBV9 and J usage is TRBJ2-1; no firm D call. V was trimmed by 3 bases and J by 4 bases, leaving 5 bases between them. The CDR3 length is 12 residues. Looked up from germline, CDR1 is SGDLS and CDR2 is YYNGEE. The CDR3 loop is CASSGLYNEQFF. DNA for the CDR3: TGTGCCAGCAGCGGCCTATACAATGAGCAGTTCTTC.

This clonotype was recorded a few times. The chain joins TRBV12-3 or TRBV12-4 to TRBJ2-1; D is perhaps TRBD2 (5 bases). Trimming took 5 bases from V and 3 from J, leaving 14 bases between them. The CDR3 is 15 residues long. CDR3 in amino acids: CASSLDGRDYNEQFF. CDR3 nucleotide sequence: TGTGCCAGCAGTCTTGACGGACGGGACTACAATGAGCAGTTCTTC.

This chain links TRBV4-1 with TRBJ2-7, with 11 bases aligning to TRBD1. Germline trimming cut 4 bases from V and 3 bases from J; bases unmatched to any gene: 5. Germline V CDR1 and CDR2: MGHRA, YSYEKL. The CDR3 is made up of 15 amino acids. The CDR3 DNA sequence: TGCGCCAGCAGCCCACGGACAGGGGGCGGCTACGAGCAGTACTTC. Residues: CASSPRTGGGYEQYF.

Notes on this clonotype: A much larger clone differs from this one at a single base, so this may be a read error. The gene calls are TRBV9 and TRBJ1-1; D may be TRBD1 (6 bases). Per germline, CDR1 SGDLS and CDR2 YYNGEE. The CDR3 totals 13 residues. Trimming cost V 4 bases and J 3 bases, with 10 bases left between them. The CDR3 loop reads CASSPEGDTEAFF. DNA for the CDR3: TGTGCCAGCAGCCCAGAGGGGGACACTGAAGCTTTCTTT.

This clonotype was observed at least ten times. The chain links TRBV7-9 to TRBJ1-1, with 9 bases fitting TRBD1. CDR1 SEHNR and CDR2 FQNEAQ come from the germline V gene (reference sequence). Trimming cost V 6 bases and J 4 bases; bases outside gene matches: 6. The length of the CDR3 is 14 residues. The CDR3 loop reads CASRLQGAATEAFF. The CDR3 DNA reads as TGTGCCAGCAGACTACAGGGGGCGGCCACTGAAGCTTTCTTT.

CDR3 DNA: TGTGCCAGCGCGATATTAGTCCGAATAGAGACCCAGTACTTC. This sequence encodes CASAILVRIETQYF. The chain uses TRBV5-3 and TRBJ2-5; D is undetermined. TRBV5-3 has ORF status, its function being uncertain. V was trimmed by 8 bases and J by 4 bases, leaving 18 bases between them. The length of the CDR3 is 14 residues.

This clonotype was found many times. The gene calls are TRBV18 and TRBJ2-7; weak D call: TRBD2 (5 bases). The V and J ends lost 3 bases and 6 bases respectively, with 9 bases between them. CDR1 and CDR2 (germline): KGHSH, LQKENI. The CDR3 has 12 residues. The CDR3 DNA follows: TGTGCCAGCTCACCGGCGGGTATCGAGCAGTACTTC. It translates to CASSPAGIEQYF.

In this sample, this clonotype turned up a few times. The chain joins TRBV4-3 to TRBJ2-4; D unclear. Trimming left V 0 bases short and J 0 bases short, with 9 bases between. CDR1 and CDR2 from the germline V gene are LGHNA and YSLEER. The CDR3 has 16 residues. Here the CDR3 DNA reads TGCGCCAGCAGCCAAGACCCTCAGATAGCCAAAAACATTCAGTACTTC. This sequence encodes CASSQDPQIAKNIQYF.

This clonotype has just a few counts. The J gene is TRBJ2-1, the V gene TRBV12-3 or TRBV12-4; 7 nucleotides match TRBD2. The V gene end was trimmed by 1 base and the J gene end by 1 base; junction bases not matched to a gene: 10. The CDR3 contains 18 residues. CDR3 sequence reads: CASSLVWESGVSYNEQFF. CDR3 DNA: TGTGCCAGCAGTTTAGTTTGGGAAAGCGGGGTTTCCTACAATGAGCAGTTCTTC.

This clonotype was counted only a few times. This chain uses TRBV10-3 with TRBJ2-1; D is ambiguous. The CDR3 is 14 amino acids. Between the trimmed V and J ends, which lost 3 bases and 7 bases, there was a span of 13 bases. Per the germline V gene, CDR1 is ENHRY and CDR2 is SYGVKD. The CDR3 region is CAISEELFFNEQFF. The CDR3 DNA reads TGTGCCATCAGTGAAGAACTGTTCTTTAATGAGCAGTTCTTC.

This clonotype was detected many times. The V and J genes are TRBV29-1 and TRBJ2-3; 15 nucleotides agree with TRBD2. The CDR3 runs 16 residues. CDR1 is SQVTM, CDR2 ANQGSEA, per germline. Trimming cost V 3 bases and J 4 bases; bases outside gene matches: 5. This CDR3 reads CSVDGTSGRNADTQYF. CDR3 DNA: TGCAGCGTTGACGGGACTAGCGGGAGGAACGCAGATACGCAGTATTTT.

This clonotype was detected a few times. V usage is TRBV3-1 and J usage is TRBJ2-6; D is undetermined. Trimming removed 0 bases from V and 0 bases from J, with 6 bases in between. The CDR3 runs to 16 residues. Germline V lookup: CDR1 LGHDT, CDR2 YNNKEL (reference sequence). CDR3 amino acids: CASSQDWGSGANVLTF. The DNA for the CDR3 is TGTGCCAGCAGCCAAGATTGGGGCTCTGGGGCCAACGTCCTGACTTTC.

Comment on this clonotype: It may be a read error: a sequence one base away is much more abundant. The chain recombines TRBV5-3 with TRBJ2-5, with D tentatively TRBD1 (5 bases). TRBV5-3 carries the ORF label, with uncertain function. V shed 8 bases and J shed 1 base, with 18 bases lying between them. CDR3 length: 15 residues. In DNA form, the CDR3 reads TGTGCCAGCAGCCACTACCGACAGAGCCAAGAGACCCAGTACTTC. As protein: CASSHYRQSQETQYF.

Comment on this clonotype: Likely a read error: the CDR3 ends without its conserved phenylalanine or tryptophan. This chain's CDR3 is CASRAGGGETQYL. CDR3 coding DNA: TGTGCCAGCAGGGCCGGAGGAGGTGAGACCCAGTACCTC. The chain links TRBV9 to TRBJ2-5, with D possibly matching TRBD2 (5 bases). Germline CDR1 and CDR2: SGDLS and YYNGEE. This CDR3 spans 13 amino acids. Trimming left V 5 bases short and J 5 bases short, with 13 bases between.

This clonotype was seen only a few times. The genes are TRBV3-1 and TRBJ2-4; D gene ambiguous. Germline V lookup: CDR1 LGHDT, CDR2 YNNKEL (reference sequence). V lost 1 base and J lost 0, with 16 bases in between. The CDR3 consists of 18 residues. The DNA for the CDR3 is TGTGCCAGCAGCCAAGGGGATTTAGGACCTCTAGCCAAAAACATTCAGTACTTC. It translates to CASSQGDLGPLAKNIQYF.

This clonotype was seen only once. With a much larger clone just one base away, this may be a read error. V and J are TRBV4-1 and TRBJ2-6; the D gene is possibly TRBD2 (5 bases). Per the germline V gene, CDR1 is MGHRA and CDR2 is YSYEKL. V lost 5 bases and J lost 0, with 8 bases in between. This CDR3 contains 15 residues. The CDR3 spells CASSSGISGANVLTF. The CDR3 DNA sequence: TGCGCCAGCAGCTCCGGGATCTCTGGGGCCAACGTCCTGACTTTC.

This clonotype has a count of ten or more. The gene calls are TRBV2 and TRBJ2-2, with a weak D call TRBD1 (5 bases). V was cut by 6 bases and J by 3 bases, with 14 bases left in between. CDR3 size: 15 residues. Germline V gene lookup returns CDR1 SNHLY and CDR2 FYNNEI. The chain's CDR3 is CASSPQGIHTGELFF. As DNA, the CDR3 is TGTGCCAGCAGCCCGCAGGGTATACACACCGGGGAGCTGTTTTTT.